These T cell receptor beta chains were read from a single sample in a study of blood T cell repertoires in COVID-19. Clones were read by immunoSEQ multiplex PCR, and TCRdb kept only the in-frame ones, dropping some. The sample yields 300,000 to 450,000 clones, around 87% seen once. Source material: peripheral blood. The receptors here all came from a woman between 25 and 40 years old with COVID-19, enrolled during active disease. CDR3s include the opening cysteine and the closing phenylalanine or tryptophan. The D gene is left open where the match is weak. Clone size is shown for a subset of rows, as once, few, many or a class of expanded clone.

-	TRBJ1-5	TRBV28	TRBD1	CASSRPGDRAQPQHF	TGTGCCAGCAGTCGCCCCGGGGACAGGGCACAGCCCCAGCATTTT
few	TRBJ1-2	TRBV12-3/TRBV12-4	TRBD1	CASSALDRGGYTF	TGTGCCAGCAGTGCCCTTGACAGGGGAGGCTACACCTTC
-	TRBJ2-3	TRBV29-1	-	CSVDGQGTDTQYF	TGCAGCGTTGATGGGCAGGGCACAGATACGCAGTATTTT
-	TRBJ2-3	TRBV28	TRBD2	CASTFSGSAWDTQYF	TGTGCCAGCACCTTTAGCGGGAGTGCGTGGGATACGCAGTATTTT
-	TRBJ2-7	TRBV5-8	-	CASSLQDQGEQYF	TGTGCCAGCAGCTTGCAGGACCAGGGGGAGCAGTACTTC
-	TRBJ1-1	TRBV27	TRBD1	CASSPGQAEAFF	TGTGCCAGCAGTCCGGGACAGGCTGAAGCTTTCTTT
-	TRBJ2-1	TRBV30	TRBD2	CAWSVGASGRQFF	TGTGCCTGGAGTGTAGGGGCTAGCGGGAGACAGTTCTTC
-	TRBJ2-7	TRBV9	-	CASSVDSGSYEQYF	TGTGCCAGCAGCGTCGATAGCGGATCCTACGAGCAGTACTTC
-	TRBJ1-6	TRBV25-1	TRBD1	CASSARVTGSSYNSPLHF	TGTGCCAGCAGTGCTCGGGTGACAGGGAGCTCCTATAATTCACCCCTCCACTTT
-	TRBJ2-7	TRBV4-3	TRBD2	CASSLGAGGIYEQYF	TGCGCCAGCAGCCTGGGAGCGGGAGGTATCTACGAGCAGTACTTC
-	TRBJ2-3	TRBV11-3	TRBD2	CASSSSGTSTDTQYF	TGTGCCAGCAGCTCTAGCGGGACTAGCACAGATACGCAGTATTTT
few	TRBJ1-5	TRBV2	-	CASSGGGSQPQHF	TGTGCCAGCAGTGGAGGGGGTTCCCAGCCCCAGCATTTT
-	TRBJ2-7	TRBV7-8	TRBD1	CASSFRGQVSSEQYF	TGTGCCAGCAGCTTCAGAGGACAGGTTTCAAGCGAGCAGTACTTC
-	TRBJ2-1	TRBV7-8	TRBD2	CASSRGLAGDGSSYNEQFF	TGTGCCAGCAGCCGAGGACTAGCGGGAGATGGTAGCTCCTACAATGAGCAGTTCTTC
-	TRBJ2-7	TRBV2	TRBD2	CASRAGTSGSYEQYF	TGTGCCAGCAGAGCCGGGACTAGCGGGAGTTACGAGCAGTACTTC
-	TRBJ1-6	TRBV5-1	-	CASSILTEGGSPLHF	TGCGCCAGCAGTATACTCACAGAAGGTGGTTCACCCCTCCACTTT
-	TRBJ2-7	TRBV19	-	CASSMERESSEQYF	TGTGCCAGTAGTATGGAACGGGAGAGCAGCGAGCAGTACTTC
-	TRBJ1-4	TRBV7-9	TRBD1	CASSLSGGKEKLFF	TGTGCCAGCAGCTTATCAGGGGGCAAGGAAAAACTGTTTTTT
-	TRBJ1-1	TRBV30	-	CAWSVLGASGAFF	TGTGCCTGGAGTGTACTGGGAGCATCTGGAGCTTTCTTT
-	TRBJ2-7	TRBV15	TRBD2	CATSTSGRFSEQYF	TGTGCCACCAGCACTAGCGGGAGGTTCAGCGAGCAGTACTTC
-	TRBJ1-1	TRBV6-6	TRBD1	CASRPGGLTNTEAFF	TGTGCCAGCCGACCAGGGGGACTGACGAACACTGAAGCTTTCTTT
few	TRBJ1-2	TRBV6-5	TRBD1	CASSYSGTGNYGYTF	TGTGCCAGCAGTTACTCCGGGACAGGGAATTATGGCTACACCTTC
-	TRBJ1-1	TRBV10-3	TRBD1	CAIKRGLNTEAFF	TGTGCCATCAAGAGGGGGCTGAACACTGAAGCTTTCTTT
-	TRBJ1-2	TRBV7-2	TRBD1	CASSQGQGHYGYTF	TGTGCCAGCAGCCAGGGACAGGGGCACTATGGCTACACCTTC
-	TRBJ1-2	TRBV15	-	CATSRGEQGYGYTF	TGTGCCACCAGCAGAGGGGAACAGGGCTATGGCTACACCTTC
once	TRBJ1-4	TRBV4-1	TRBD1	CASSQPTGAGEKLFF	TGCGCCAGCAGCCAACCGACAGGGGCGGGCGAAAAACTGTTTTTT
-	TRBJ2-7	TRBV5-4	TRBD2	CASSRTSGRNEQYF	TGTGCCAGCAGCCGGACTAGCGGGAGAAACGAGCAGTACTTC
-	TRBJ2-7	TRBV5-4	TRBD1	CASSPKGQPYEQYF	TGTGCCAGCAGCCCGAAGGGACAGCCATACGAGCAGTACTTC
few	TRBJ2-2	TRBV11-2	TRBD2	CASSSWTSGRPKNTGELFF	TGTGCCAGCAGCTCCTGGACTAGCGGGAGGCCTAAGAACACCGGGGAGCTGTTTTTT
-	TRBJ1-1	TRBV7-8	-	CASSSMGPDTEAFF	TGTGCCAGCAGCTCAATGGGCCCTGACACTGAAGCTTTCTTT
-	TRBJ1-1	TRBV18	TRBD1	CASSPSGQGNKAFF	TGTGCCAGCTCACCCTCGGGACAGGGGAATAAAGCTTTCTTT
-	TRBJ1-1	TRBV23-1	TRBD1	CASSHQAGGNTEAFF	TGCGCCAGCAGTCATCAGGCAGGGGGGAACACTGAAGCTTTCTTT
once	TRBJ2-1	TRBV5-4	TRBD2	CASSPSSGSSYNEQFF	TGTGCCAGCAGCCCCAGTAGCGGGAGCTCCTACAATGAGCAGTTCTTC
-	TRBJ2-1	TRBV28	-	CASSYQGHNEQFF	TGTGCCAGCAGCTATCAGGGGCACAATGAGCAGTTCTTC
-	TRBJ2-1	TRBV20-1	TRBD2	CSASLTAGVREQFF	TGCAGTGCTAGTTTAACGGCGGGAGTTAGGGAGCAGTTCTTC
once	TRBJ1-2	TRBV29-1	-	CSAQLQDYGYTF	TGCAGCGCACAACTTCAGGACTATGGCTACACCTTC
-	TRBJ1-2	TRBV14	-	CASSPRRDIHYGYTF	TGTGCCAGCAGCCCAAGACGGGACATACACTATGGCTACACCTTC
-	TRBJ1-2	TRBV6-6	-	CASTVPPSQGYTF	TGTGCCAGCACCGTACCACCCTCCCAGGGCTACACCTTC
-	TRBJ1-6	TRBV6-4	-	CASRDSLNSPLHF	TGTGCCAGCAGGGACAGCCTTAATTCACCCCTCCACTTT
-	TRBJ2-4	TRBV29-1	-	CSVERAPGLFYF	TGCAGCGTTGAGCGTGCTCCGGGACTGTTCTACTTC
-	TRBJ2-1	TRBV5-1	TRBD2	CASSPALAGYNEQFF	TGCGCCAGCAGCCCGGCCCTAGCGGGTTACAATGAGCAGTTCTTC